This T cell receptor (beta chain) was sequenced during a study of blood T cell repertoires in COVID-19. The overall study: Acute and convalescent COVID-19 samples came from the United States, Italy and Spain.

Repertoires were generated with immunoSEQ multiplex PCR, while TCRdb's copy carries only in-frame clones and drops some. The sample lists around 250,000 clones, 80% to 90% occurring once. The study recruited people aged about 18 to 95 years across approximately 24 US areas. Participants were placed into cohorts based on the clinical history they reported. Trimming pared 3 bases from V and 9 bases from J, leaving 9 bases between. CDR1 and CDR2 from the germline V gene are MNHEY and SVGEGT. This CDR3 region has 12 residues. This TCR derives from a woman aged 40-49 years who had been exposed to COVID-19. J is TRBJ2-1 and V is TRBV6-2 or TRBV6-3; no clear D. Sample: PBMCs or T cells enriched from blood (not recorded which). In DNA, the CDR3 is TGTGCCAGCAGTTATCCATCGGTTGAGCAGTTCTTC. Translating it yields CASSYPSVEQFF.